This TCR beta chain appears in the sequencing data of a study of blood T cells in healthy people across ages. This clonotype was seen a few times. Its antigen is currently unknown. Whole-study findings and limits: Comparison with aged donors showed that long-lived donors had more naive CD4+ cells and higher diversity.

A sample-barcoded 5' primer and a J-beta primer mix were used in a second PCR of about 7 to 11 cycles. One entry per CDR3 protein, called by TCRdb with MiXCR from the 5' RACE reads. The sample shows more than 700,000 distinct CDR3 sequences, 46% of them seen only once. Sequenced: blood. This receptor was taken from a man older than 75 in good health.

CDR3 DNA: TGCGCCAGCAGCAGGGATGTCAGTCGCTCCTACAATGAGCAGTTCTTC. Its translation: CASSRDVSRSYNEQFF. The J gene is TRBJ2-1, the V gene TRBV5-1; no definite D call. Trimming removed 4 bases from V and 0 bases from J, with 14 bases in between. CDR1 SGHRS and CDR2 YFSETQ come from the germline V gene. The CDR3 spans 16 residues.